The 22 T cell receptor beta chains below come from one sample, sequenced in a study of T-cell memory formation after mild COVID-19. TCRdb passed the 5' RACE reads through MiXCR, listing each CDR3 protein once. The table shows hundreds of thousands of distinct CDR3 sequences, with roughly 18% occurring only once. Sequencing was carried out using PBMCs or a T cell subset sorted from them (not recorded which). These receptor sequences come from an adult woman who had mild COVID-19 (a few samples of this study predate the infection). Cell type and time point are not known.

There are many counts of this clonotype. The rearrangement links TRBV7-3 to TRBJ2-7; 8 bases are a match to TRBD1. The germline gives CDR1 SGHTA, CDR2 FQGTGA. This CDR3 is 14 amino acids long. The trim removed 4 bases at V and 0 bases at J, leaving 2 bases unmatched. CDR3 protein: CASSSGQASYEQYF. Here the CDR3 DNA reads TGTGCCAGCAGCTCGGGACAGGCCTCCTACGAGCAGTACTTC.

The sample holds a few counts of this clonotype. The CDR3 reads CSARDRSYNEQFF. CDR3 DNA sequence: TGCAGTGCTAGGGACCGATCCTACAATGAGCAGTTCTTC. The chain employs TRBV20-1 and TRBJ2-1; D is unresolved. The CDR3 covers 13 residues. Germline lookup yields CDR1 DFQATT and CDR2 SNEGSKA (reference sequence). The germline V and J ends were trimmed by 3 bases and 1 base, with 7 bases remaining between them.

The V call is TRBV6-2 or TRBV6-3, the J call TRBJ2-1; TRBD1 matches 8 bases. This CDR3 is built from 15 residues. V lost 2 bases and J lost 8; bases outside the gene matches: 8. Germline V gene sequence: CDR1 MNHEY, CDR2 SVGEGT. In DNA, the CDR3 is TGTGCCAGCAGTTACATGGGGCAGGGGGCAGATGAGCAGTTCTTC. Translation: CASSYMGQGADEQFF.

DNA of the CDR3: TGTGCCAGCAGTTCAGTCGCGGGACAGCCCCAGCATTTT. Protein sequence: CASSSVAGQPQHF. This chain joins TRBV6-5 and TRBJ1-5; D gene ambiguous. This CDR3 is 13 amino acids long. V was pared by 4 bases and J by 7 bases, with 11 bases between. Looked up from germline, CDR1 is MNHEY and CDR2 is SVGAGI.

This clonotype was seen more than once but under ten times. CDR3 DNA: TGTGCCAGCAGCTTGGTGGTATCGACCGCCTCGAACTATGGCTACACCTTC. Translating it yields CASSLVVSTASNYGYTF. The rearrangement uses TRBV5-5 and TRBJ1-2, with unresolved D. The V gene's germline CDR1 is SGHKS and CDR2 YYEKEE (reference sequence). V was pared by 0 bases and J by 2 bases, with 17 bases between. The CDR3 is made up of 17 amino acids.

This clonotype has just a few counts. The chain joins TRBV6-5 to TRBJ1-6; 8 bases agree with TRBD1. Germline assignment: CDR1 MNHEY and CDR2 SVGAGI. This CDR3 is built from 15 residues. The J segment lost 8 bases and the V segment lost 4 bases, leaving 7 bases of the junction unmatched. CDR3 in amino acids: CASSSTGAVDSPLHF. The CDR3 DNA reads as TGTGCCAGCAGTTCGACAGGGGCCGTGGATTCACCCCTCCACTTT.

V is TRBV27 and J is TRBJ2-2, with D possibly being TRBD2 (5 bases). Germline loops: CDR1 MNHEY, CDR2 SMNVEV (reference sequence). V was trimmed by 3 bases and J by 4 bases, leaving 12 bases between them. The CDR3 length is 15 residues. The CDR3 DNA sequence: TGTGCCAGCAGTTTGGAGGCGCGAGCCACCGGGGAGCTGTTTTTT. Its protein product is CASSLEARATGELFF.

This clonotype was seen more than once but under ten times. This chain joins TRBV12-3 or TRBV12-4 and TRBJ2-2, with 7 bases matching TRBD1. CDR3 size: 14 residues. V lost 7 bases to trimming and J lost 2 bases; unmatched junction nucleotides: 4. CDR3 DNA sequence: TGTGCCAGCAACCCAGGGGGAAACACCGGGGAGCTGTTTTTT. Its translation: CASNPGGNTGELFF.

The sample holds a few counts of this clonotype. The chain recombines TRBV7-9 with TRBJ2-2; TRBD2 agrees at 9 bases. This CDR3 has 18 amino acids. V lost 10 bases to trimming and J lost 0 bases; unmatched junction nucleotides: 15. In germline, CDR1 is SEHNR, CDR2 FQNEAQ (reference sequence). CDR3 sequence (DNA): TGTGCCACCCTTCCCCCTGGCGAGCGGGAGGCGAACACCGGGGAGCTGTTTTTT. It yields the protein CATLPPGEREANTGELFF. Filled out from reference TRBV7-9 and TRBJ2-2, the complete variable domain reads DTGVSQNPRHKITKRGQNVTFRCDPISEHNRLYWYRQTLGQGPEFLTYFQNEAQLEKSRLLSDRFSAERPKGSFSTLEIQRTEQGDSAMYLCATLPPGEREANTGELFFGEGSRLTVL.

This clonotype was seen only a few times. The chain employs TRBV30 and TRBJ2-2; TRBD1 or TRBD2 may be the D gene (5 bases each). In germline, CDR1 is GTSNPN, CDR2 SVGIG (reference sequence). The CDR3 consists of 15 residues. With 4 bases removed from V and 3 bases from J, the gap between germline ends came to 15 bases. The CDR3 region is CAWTRRGRDTGELFF. The CDR3, as DNA: TGTGCCTGGACCCGACGGGGCAGAGACACCGGGGAGCTGTTTTTT.

This clonotype was picked up a small number of times. The gene calls are TRBV23-1 and TRBJ2-1, with a possible D match to TRBD2 (6 bases). TRBV23-1 counts as an open reading frame of uncertain function. Trimming took off 11 bases at V and 4 bases at J, with 12 bases between the two ends. The CDR3 runs to 12 residues. The CDR3 DNA reads as TGCGCCCTTGCGGGACTGTACAATGAGCAGTTCTTC. The encoded protein is CALAGLYNEQFF.

The chain is built from TRBV12-3 or TRBV12-4 and TRBJ2-7; D unclear. This CDR3 region has 13 residues. V lost 1 base and J 0 bases, leaving 4 bases between the germline ends. CDR3 nucleotides: TGTGCCAGCAGTTTAGTGCTCTCCTACGAGCAGTACTTC. Translated, it gives CASSLVLSYEQYF.

V and J are TRBV25-1 and TRBJ2-7, with D possibly matching TRBD1 (5 bases). Germline V CDR1 and CDR2: MGHDK, SYGVNS. V dropped 1 base and J dropped 5 bases, with 9 bases sitting between them. The CDR3 is made up of 13 amino acids. CDR3 bases: TGTGCCAGCAGTGAATGGCAGGGCGACGAGCAGTACTTC. This encodes CASSEWQGDEQYF.

This chain joins TRBV6-1 and TRBJ2-3; D might be TRBD1 (6 bases). V gave up 3 bases and J gave up 3 bases, with 16 bases separating them. The CDR3 is 16 residues long. CDR1 is MNHNS and CDR2 is SASEGT in the germline V gene. The CDR3 DNA is TGTGCCAGCAGTGACCTTCGGACAGTCGGGACAGATACGCAGTATTTT. Its protein product is CASSDLRTVGTDTQYF.

In its sample, this clonotype was seen once. The chain recombines TRBV2 with TRBJ2-7; D perhaps matches TRBD1 (5 bases). This CDR3 spans 14 amino acids. Germline CDR1 and CDR2: SNHLY and FYNNEI. With 7 bases removed from V and 0 bases from J, the gap between germline ends came to 13 bases. Here the CDR3 DNA reads TGTGCCAGCAAGCTTGGGGCAAGCTCCTACGAGCAGTACTTC. Translation gives CASKLGASSYEQYF. Full variable domain (remainder filled in from reference TRBV2 and TRBJ2-7): EPEVTQTPSHQVTQMGQEVILRCVPISNHLYFYWYRQILGQKVEFLVSFYNNEISEKSEIFDDQFSVERPDGSNFTLKIRSTKLEDSAMYFCASKLGASSYEQYFGPGTRLTVT.

This clonotype has only a few counts. V usage is TRBV7-3 and J usage is TRBJ2-3; 9 positions agree with TRBD2. Germline V lookup: CDR1 SGHTA, CDR2 FQGTGA. The CDR3 has 15 amino acids. V shed 5 bases and J 3 bases; nucleotides not matched to a gene: 6. CDR3 sequence reads: CASSPIAGETDTQYF. CDR3 nucleotide sequence: TGTGCCAGCAGCCCTATAGCGGGGGAAACAGATACGCAGTATTTT.

J is TRBJ1-2 and V is TRBV5-5; tentatively, D is TRBD1 (5 bases). Germline assignment: CDR1 SGHKS and CDR2 YYEKEE (reference sequence). The CDR3 extends over 14 amino acids. V was clipped by 0 bases and J by 2 bases, with 8 bases between them. DNA of the CDR3: TGTGCCAGCAGCTTGGCGGGGCAGAACTATGGCTACACCTTC. Encoded protein: CASSLAGQNYGYTF.

This clonotype was recorded at least ten times. V gene TRBV19 combines with J gene TRBJ1-5, with TRBD1 as a possible D gene (5 bases). Trimming cost V 5 bases and J 0 bases, with 14 bases left between them. Germline V gene sequence: CDR1 LNHDA, CDR2 SQIVND (reference sequence). The CDR3 is made up of 16 amino acids. The CDR3 spells CASSRDRIYSNQPQHF. CDR3 bases: TGTGCCAGTAGTCGGGACCGGATTTATAGCAATCAGCCCCAGCATTTT.

This clonotype was counted between two and nine times. V is TRBV4-1 and J is TRBJ1-3; tentative D call: TRBD1 (5 bases). V gave up 6 bases and J gave up 1 base, with 13 bases separating them. Per germline, CDR1 MGHRA and CDR2 YSYEKL. CDR3 length: 15 residues. CDR3 sequence reads: CASRPKRGSGNTIYF. The CDR3 DNA follows: TGCGCCAGCAGACCAAAAAGGGGATCTGGAAACACCATATATTTT.

The V call is TRBV7-3, the J call TRBJ1-2, with a tentative D call TRBD1 (6 bases). The CDR3 is 14 residues long. Trimming removed 5 bases at V and 2 bases at J, with 12 bases between. From germline, CDR1 is SGHTA and CDR2 FQGTGA. The CDR3 reads CASSPTGINYGYTF. The CDR3 DNA reads TGTGCCAGCAGCCCTACAGGGATAAACTATGGCTACACCTTC.

Only a few counts were recorded for this clonotype. The chain links TRBV27 to TRBJ1-2; D is unresolved. Germline CDR1 is MNHEY and CDR2 is SMNVEV (reference sequence). This CDR3 spans 12 amino acids. Trimming took 8 bases from V and 4 from J, leaving 11 bases between them. For the CDR3, the DNA is TGTGCCAGCGGCGTAGACGGCTATGGCTACACCTTC. It encodes CASGVDGYGYTF.

V gene TRBV6-5 combines with J gene TRBJ1-6, with 7 nucleotides matching TRBD1. This CDR3 is built from 17 residues. With V trimmed by 3 bases and J by 6 bases, 11 bases remained unmatched. CDR1 is MNHEY, CDR2 SVGAGI, per germline. The CDR3 protein is CASSYFTGEGSNSPLHF. In DNA form, the CDR3 reads TGTGCCAGCAGTTATTTCACAGGGGAAGGTAGTAATTCACCCCTCCACTTT.